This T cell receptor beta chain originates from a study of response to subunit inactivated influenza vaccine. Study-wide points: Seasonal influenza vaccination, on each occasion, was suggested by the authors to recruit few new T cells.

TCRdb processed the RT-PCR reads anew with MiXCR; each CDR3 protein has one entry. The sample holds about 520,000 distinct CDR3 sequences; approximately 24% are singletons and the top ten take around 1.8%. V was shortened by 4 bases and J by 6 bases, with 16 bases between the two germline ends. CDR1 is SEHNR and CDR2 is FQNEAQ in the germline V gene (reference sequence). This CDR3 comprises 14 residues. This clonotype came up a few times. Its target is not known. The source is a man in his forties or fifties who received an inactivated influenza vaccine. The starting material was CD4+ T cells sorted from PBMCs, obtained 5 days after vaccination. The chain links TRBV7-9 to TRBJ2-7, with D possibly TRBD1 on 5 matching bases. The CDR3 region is CASSSRASGREQYF. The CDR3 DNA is TGTGCCAGCAGCTCCAGGGCCTCAGGCCGCGAGCAGTACTTC.